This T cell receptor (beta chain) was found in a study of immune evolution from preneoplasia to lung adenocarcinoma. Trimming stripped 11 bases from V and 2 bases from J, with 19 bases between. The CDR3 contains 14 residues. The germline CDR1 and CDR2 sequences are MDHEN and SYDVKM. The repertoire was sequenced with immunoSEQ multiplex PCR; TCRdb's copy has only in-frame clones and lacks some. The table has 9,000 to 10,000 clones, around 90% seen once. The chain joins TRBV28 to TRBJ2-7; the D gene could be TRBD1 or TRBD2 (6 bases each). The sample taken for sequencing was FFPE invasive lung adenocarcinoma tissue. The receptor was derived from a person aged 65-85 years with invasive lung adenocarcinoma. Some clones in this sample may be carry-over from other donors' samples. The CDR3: CASKEGGSTYEQYF. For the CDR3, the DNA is TGTGCCTCCAAGGAAGGGGGGTCCACCTACGAGCAGTACTTC.